Listed below are T cell receptor beta chains from one sample, sequenced in a study of shared T cell receptors in the human thymus. TCRdb keeps only in-frame clones here, not all; method: immunoSEQ multiplex PCR. The data show hundreds of thousands of clones, with about 89% seen just once and 0.0094% held by the top ten. Separately, the same data were catalogued under a study of human thymus T cells.

The specimen was thymocytes. The source is a boy younger than two with a congenital heart defect. Both conserved end residues are part of each CDR3. The order of the fields is clone size, J gene, V gene, D gene, CDR3 protein, CDR3 DNA. The D gene is left open where the match is weak. The size entry is marked missing in some rows and otherwise reads once, few, many or a size class.

>.|TRBJ1-4|TRBV11-1|TRBD1
CASGGTAGEKLFF
TGTGCCAGCGGGGGGACAGCTGGTGAAAAACTGTTTTTT
>.|TRBJ1-1|TRBV2|.
CASSDWPNAVDDTEAFF
TGTGCCAGCAGTGACTGGCCGAATGCGGTAGATGACACTGAAGCTTTCTTT
>.|TRBJ1-3|TRBV2|.
CASFYRVRPGNTIYF
TGTGCCAGCTTTTACAGGGTTAGGCCTGGAAACACCATATATTTT
>.|TRBJ1-2|TRBV28|TRBD1
CASSLDPRQGDGGYTF
TGTGCCAGCAGTTTAGACCCAAGACAGGGAGATGGTGGCTACACCTTC
>.|TRBJ2-7|TRBV19|TRBD1
CASSINKGTGEQYF
TGTGCCAGTAGTATCAACAAAGGGACAGGCGAGCAGTACTTC
>.|TRBJ1-1|TRBV14|.
CASSQTYLNTEAFF
TGTGCCAGCAGCCAAACTTACTTGAACACTGAAGCTTTCTTT
>.|TRBJ1-3|TRBV28|.
CASSLRQGNTIYF
TGTGCCAGCAGTTTAAGACAGGGAAACACCATATATTTT
>.|TRBJ2-1|TRBV6-1|.
CASSGGPGQGKNNEQFF
TGTGCCAGCAGTGGGGGCCCAGGACAAGGTAAAAACAATGAGCAGTTCTTC
>few|TRBJ1-6|TRBV18|.
CASSPQGDNSPLHF
TGTGCCAGCTCACCACAGGGGGATAATTCACCCCTCCACTTT
>.|TRBJ1-5|TRBV4-2|TRBD1
CASSQGGQSNQPQHF
TGTGCCAGCAGCCAAGGGGGACAGAGCAATCAGCCCCAGCATTTT
>.|TRBJ2-2|TRBV4-1|.
CASSQGQAKNTGELFF
TGCGCCAGCAGCCAAGGGCAGGCAAAGAACACCGGGGAGCTGTTTTTT
>.|TRBJ1-6|TRBV27|TRBD1
CASSLYRGRFISPLHF
TGTGCCAGCAGTTTATACAGGGGGCGATTTATTTCCCCCCTCCACTTT
>.|TRBJ1-2|TRBV19|TRBD1
CASSIQSPQKGAGANYGYTF
TGTGCCAGTAGTATACAATCACCTCAAAAGGGGGCAGGAGCTAACTATGGCTACACCTTC
>.|TRBJ2-2|TRBV4-3|.
CASSGAMHRNTGELFF
TGCGCCAGCAGCGGGGCGATGCATCGGAACACCGGGGAGCTGTTTTTT
>.|TRBJ1-1|TRBV29-1|TRBD1
CSVVILGQAKDTEAFF
TGCAGCGTTGTAATATTGGGACAGGCCAAAGACACTGAAGCTTTCTTT
>.|TRBJ1-2|TRBV28|.
CASSLGKRVCGYTF
TGTGCCAGCAGTTTAGGCAAGCGGGTTTGTGGCTACACCTTC
>.|TRBJ1-1|TRBV27|.
CASHAGNTEAFF
TGTGCCAGCCACGCGGGGAACACTGAAGCTTTCTTT
>.|TRBJ1-5|TRBV19|.
CASSISGEGQPQHF
TGTGCCAGTAGTATTTCCGGGGAGGGTCAGCCCCAGCATTTT
>.|TRBJ2-5|TRBV9|TRBD2
CASSPGTSLYQETQYF
TGTGCCAGCAGCCCCGGGACTAGCCTTTACCAAGAGACCCAGTACTTC
>.|TRBJ1-2|TRBV30|.
CAWSALIQEGVGYTF
TGTGCCTGGAGTGCCCTCATCCAGGAGGGAGTTGGCTACACCTTC
>.|TRBJ2-7|TRBV15|.
CATSTTFEETGYEQYF
TGTGCCACCAGCACCACCTTTGAGGAGACTGGGTACGAGCAGTACTTC
>.|TRBJ1-1|TRBV9|.
CASSVGHLNTEAFF
TGTGCCAGCAGCGTGGGACATCTGAACACTGAAGCTTTCTTT
>.|TRBJ1-5|TRBV28|TRBD1
CASSLDRTGRDYSNQPQHF
TGTGCCAGCAGTTTGGACAGGACAGGGAGGGATTATAGCAATCAGCCCCAGCATTTT
>.|TRBJ2-2|TRBV5-1|.
CASSLATPNTGELFF
TGCGCCAGCAGCTTGGCTACTCCGAACACCGGGGAGCTGTTTTTT
>few|TRBJ2-7|TRBV4-3|TRBD1
CASSQEPGGEQYF
TGCGCCAGCAGCCAAGAGCCAGGGGGTGAGCAGTACTTC
>once|TRBJ1-2|TRBV7-9|TRBD1
CASSTEDRVNPNYGYTF
TGTGCCAGCAGCACTGAAGACAGGGTCAACCCTAACTATGGCTACACCTTC
>few|TRBJ2-7|TRBV7-9|.
CASSLDVRGSWEQYF
TGTGCCAGCAGCTTAGACGTCAGAGGTTCGTGGGAGCAGTACTTC
>.|TRBJ1-5|TRBV28|.
CASSPEGGDQPQHF
TGTGCCAGCAGTCCCGAAGGGGGAGATCAGCCCCAGCATTTT
>.|TRBJ2-3|TRBV9|TRBD2
CASSVAGGPTDTQYF
TGTGCCAGCAGCGTAGCGGGAGGGCCTACAGATACGCAGTATTTT
>.|TRBJ1-2|TRBV7-2|TRBD1
CASKDRVGYTF
TGTGCCAGCAAGGACAGGGTTGGCTACACCTTC
>.|TRBJ2-1|TRBV19|TRBD1
CASSGTGAGEQFF
TGTGCCAGTAGTGGAACAGGGGCAGGGGAGCAGTTCTTC
>.|TRBJ1-4|TRBV11-2|.
CASSRDRFRNEKLFF
TGTGCCAGCAGCCGCGACAGGTTCCGTAATGAAAAACTGTTTTTT
>.|TRBJ2-7|TRBV19|TRBD1
CASSPGQGIYEQYF
TGTGCCAGTAGTCCGGGACAGGGAATCTACGAGCAGTACTTC
>.|TRBJ2-2|TRBV19|TRBD2
CASSIQLAGAYGELFF
TGTGCCAGTAGTATTCAACTAGCGGGGGCCTACGGGGAGCTGTTTTTT
>.|TRBJ1-4|TRBV5-8|.
CASSLGGPEKLFF
TGTGCCAGCAGCTTGGGAGGCCCGGAAAAACTGTTTTTT
>.|TRBJ1-4|TRBV19|.
CASSIARLDRTTGSTNEKLFF
TGTGCCAGTAGTATAGCCCGCCTGGACAGAACAACCGGGTCAACTAATGAAAAACTGTTTTTT
>once|TRBJ1-2|TRBV5-6|TRBD1
CASSLVWGQPYGYTF
TGTGCCAGCAGCTTGGTATGGGGACAGCCCTATGGCTACACCTTC
>few|TRBJ1-4|TRBV4-1|TRBD1
CASSHKQGPTNEKLFF
TGCGCCAGCAGCCACAAACAGGGGCCGACTAATGAAAAACTGTTTTTT
>.|TRBJ2-5|TRBV18|TRBD1
CASHTDRGKEETQYF
TGTGCCAGCCACACGGACAGGGGGAAGGAAGAGACCCAGTACTTC
>.|TRBJ2-7|TRBV10-3|TRBD2
CATRTSGILWGSYGQYF
TGTGCCACACGGACTAGCGGGATCCTTTGGGGCTCCTACGGGCAGTACTTC
>.|TRBJ2-3|TRBV6-1|TRBD2
CASSERPPRSGRASTDTQYF
TGTGCCAGCAGTGAACGGCCCCCAAGGAGCGGGAGGGCTAGCACAGATACGCAGTATTTT
>.|TRBJ1-1|TRBV11-3|.
CASSFKGGEGEAFF
TGTGCCAGCAGCTTCAAAGGGGGGGAGGGAGAAGCTTTCTTT
>.|TRBJ1-1|TRBV27|TRBD1
CASSCAGQGSAEAFF
TGTGCCAGCAGTTGCGCGGGACAGGGATCGGCTGAAGCTTTCTTT
>.|TRBJ2-2|TRBV9|TRBD1
CASSVVKGAGTGELFF
TGTGCCAGCAGCGTAGTAAAGGGGGCGGGCACCGGGGAGCTGTTTTTT
>.|TRBJ1-5|TRBV28|TRBD1
CASSSGTGFSGGPQHF
TGTGCCAGCAGCTCCGGGACAGGATTTTCTGGGGGGCCCCAGCATTTT
>.|TRBJ2-2|TRBV7-8|TRBD2
CASTHRGGRKPGELFF
TGTGCCAGCACGCATCGGGGCGGGAGAAAACCCGGGGAGCTGTTTTTT
>.|TRBJ2-6|TRBV4-1|.
CASSRTDSSGANVLTF
TGCGCCAGCAGCCGAACCGACAGCTCTGGGGCCAACGTCCTGACTTTC
>.|TRBJ1-2|TRBV6-5|.
CASRPPGTYYGYTF
TGTGCCAGCAGACCACCCGGGACATACTATGGCTACACCTTC
>.|TRBJ1-1|TRBV29-1|.
CSVSGDTEAFF
TGCAGCGTCTCAGGGGACACTGAAGCTTTCTTT
>once|TRBJ1-4|TRBV6-1|.
CASSEIRGKGKLFF
TGTGCCAGCAGTGAGATCCGGGGAAAGGGAAAACTGTTTTTT
>once|TRBJ2-7|TRBV10-3|TRBD2
CAISPGGYEQYF
TGTGCCATCAGTCCGGGGGGCTACGAGCAGTACTTC
>.|TRBJ2-3|TRBV11-2|TRBD2
CASSLYAGGPTDTQYF
TGTGCCAGCAGCTTATATGCGGGAGGGCCGACGGATACGCAGTATTTT
>.|TRBJ2-7|TRBV7-8|.
CASSPFAGSYEQYF
TGTGCCAGCAGCCCCTTCGCGGGATCCTACGAGCAGTACTTC
>.|TRBJ1-1|TRBV4-3|.
CASRGPGHLNTEAFF
TGCGCCAGCAGAGGACCGGGACACCTAAACACTGAAGCTTTCTTT
>.|TRBJ1-2|TRBV28|.
CASSFTGRLWGYTF
TGTGCCAGCAGTTTCACCGGGAGGTTATGGGGCTACACCTTC